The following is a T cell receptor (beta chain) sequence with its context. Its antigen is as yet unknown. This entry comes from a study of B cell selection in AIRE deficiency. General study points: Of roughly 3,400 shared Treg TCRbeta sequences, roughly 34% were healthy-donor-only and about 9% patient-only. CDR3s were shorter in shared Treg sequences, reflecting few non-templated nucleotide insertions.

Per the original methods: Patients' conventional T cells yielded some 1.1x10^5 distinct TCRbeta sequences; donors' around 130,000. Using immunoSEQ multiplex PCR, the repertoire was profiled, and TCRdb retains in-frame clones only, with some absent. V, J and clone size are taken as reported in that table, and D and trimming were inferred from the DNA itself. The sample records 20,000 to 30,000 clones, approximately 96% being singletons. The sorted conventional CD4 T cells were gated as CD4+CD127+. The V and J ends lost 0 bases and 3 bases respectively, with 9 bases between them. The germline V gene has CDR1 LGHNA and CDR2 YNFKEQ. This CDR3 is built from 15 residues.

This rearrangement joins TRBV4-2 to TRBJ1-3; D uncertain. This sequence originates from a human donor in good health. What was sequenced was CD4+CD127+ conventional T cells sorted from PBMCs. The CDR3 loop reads CASSQELEFGNTIYF. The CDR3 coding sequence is TGTGCCAGCAGCCAAGAATTAGAGTTTGGAAACACCATATATTTT.